Shown below are 26 T cell receptor beta chains from a single sample sequenced in a study of T cells in women clearing cervical HPV infection. Sequenced by immunoSEQ multiplex PCR; TCRdb stores in-frame clones only, minus some. This sample's table has over 25,000 clones. Sequenced input: blood buffy coat. The receptors were sampled from a woman between 18 and 69 years old with a cervical HPV16 infection that either progressed to CIN3+ or cleared (not recorded which).

On this clone itself: The read gets to within 3 residues of the CDR3 end, and the germline J gene fills in the rest. This rearrangement joins TRBV30 to TRBJ1-1; D gene uncertain. Trimming pared 3 bases from V and 1 base from J, leaving 12 bases between. This CDR3 is built from 14 residues. Germline V gene data show CDR1 as GTSNPN and CDR2 as SVGIG (reference sequence). This CDR3 is CAWRADGGNTEAFF. The CDR3 bases that were read are TGTGCCTGGAGGGCCGATGGCGGGAACACTGAA.

On this clone: The CDR3 end falls 3 residues outside the read, so it is completed with the germline J gene. The V and J genes are TRBV5-1 and TRBJ1-6; D remains ambiguous. This CDR3 has 14 amino acids. The germline gives CDR1 SGHRS, CDR2 YFSETQ. V lost 2 bases and J 6 bases, leaving 9 bases between the germline ends. The covered CDR3 bases are TGCGCCAGCAGCTTCGAGGCGGGTAATTCACCC. It specifies CASSFEAGNSP. The whole CDR3 sequence is CASSFEAGNSPLHF. Combining the CDR3 with reference TRBV5-1 and TRBJ1-6 gives the whole variable domain KAGVTQTPRYLIKTRGQQVTLSCSPISGHRSVSWYQQTPGQGLQFLFEYFSETQRNKGNFPGRFSGRQFSNSRSEMNVSTLELGDSALYLCASSFEAGNSPLHFGNGTRLTVT.

On this clone: Read data end 3 residues before the CDR3 end; the end is taken from the germline J gene. The V call is TRBV6-4, the J call TRBJ2-3, with 9 bases matching TRBD2. Germline V gene data show CDR1 as MRHNA and CDR2 as SNTAGT. The CDR3 covers 15 residues. V trimming: 5 bases; J trimming: 4 bases; junction bases outside the gene matches: 7. CDR3 DNA, as far as it was read: TGTGCCAGCAGTCTGATTAGCGGGAGCCCAGATACG. Its translation: CASSLISGSPDT. The whole CDR3 reads CASSLISGSPDTQYF.

A remark on this clone: Sequencing ends 3 residues short of the CDR3 end; the germline J gene provides the rest. V gene TRBV19 combines with J gene TRBJ1-4, with TRBD1 identical over 7 bases. The CDR3 covers 16 residues. Trimming cost V 7 bases and J 1 base; bases outside gene matches: 9. The germline CDR1 and CDR2 sequences are LNHDA and SQIVND (reference sequence). The sequenced CDR3 bases are TGTGCCAGTACATCACAGGGGACCGGAACTAATGAAAAA. This gives the protein CASTSQGTGTNEK. The whole CDR3 protein reads CASTSQGTGTNEKLFF.

For this clone: The read comes to an end 3 residues before the CDR3 does, leaving the germline J gene to fill in the end. The chain couples TRBV5-1 to TRBJ2-2, with 9 bases matching TRBD2. CDR1 is SGHRS, CDR2 YFSETQ, per germline. The CDR3 extends over 17 amino acids. The ends lost 1 base at V and 2 bases at J; junction bases unmatched: 6. CDR3 sequence: CASSLISLAGNTGELFF. CDR3 DNA (partial): TGCGCCAGCAGCTTGATCAGTCTAGCGGGAAACACCGGGGAG.

Of note for this clone: The CDR3 is cut off 3 residues early in the read; its end comes from the germline J gene. The rearrangement uses TRBV30 and TRBJ1-1; TRBD1 agrees at 7 bases. Per germline, CDR1 GTSNPN and CDR2 SVGIG (reference sequence). The CDR3 is 16 residues long. Trimming removed 3 bases from V and 6 bases from J; junction bases left unmatched: 16. CDR3 DNA, as far as it was read: TGTGCCTGGAGGTCCCCGACAGGGAGGTTGACGTCTGAA. Its protein is CAWRSPTGRLTSE. The whole CDR3 sequence is CAWRSPTGRLTSEAFF.

Notes on this clone: The read gets to within 3 residues of the CDR3 end, and the germline J gene fills in the rest. The chain uses TRBV20-1 and TRBJ2-1, with TRBD2 matching over 8 bases. The germline CDR1 and CDR2 sequences are DFQATT and SNEGSKA (reference sequence). Trimming at V came to 0 bases and at J to 3 bases, leaving 22 bases not matched to a gene. The CDR3 is 21 amino acids. The sequenced part of the CDR3 DNA is TGCAGTGCTAGAGATATTACCGGGACTAGGGGATATGGTACCTACTACAATGAG. This encodes CSARDITGTRGYGTYYNE. The entire CDR3 is CSARDITGTRGYGTYYNEQFF.

Note on this clone: The CDR3 end is not reached by the read, which stops 3 residues before it; the germline J gene fills it in. The V call is TRBV24-1, the J call TRBJ2-5; 12 bases fit TRBD1. The CDR3 is 19 residues long. V gave up 7 bases and J gave up 4 bases; unmatched junction bases: 18. The germline V gene has CDR1 KGHDR and CDR2 SFDVKD. The chain's CDR3 is CATSPHPGTGGGGGETQYF. Incomplete CDR3 DNA: TGTGCCACCAGCCCTCACCCCGGGACAGGGGGCGGGGGGGGAGAGACC.

In the case of this clone: The read comes to an end 3 residues before the CDR3 does, leaving the germline J gene to fill in the end. V usage is TRBV19 and J usage is TRBJ2-5, with 7 bases that match TRBD1. CDR3 size: 13 residues. The V gene's germline CDR1 is LNHDA and CDR2 SQIVND (reference sequence). V lost 5 bases to trimming and J lost 2 bases; unmatched junction nucleotides: 2. The sequenced CDR3 bases are TGTGCCAGTAGTGGGACAGCACAAGAGACC. Residues: CASSGTAQET. The complete CDR3 reads CASSGTAQETQYF.

With regard to this clone: The sequenced fragment ends 3 residues before the CDR3 boundary, so the rest is inferred from the germline J gene. The V and J genes are TRBV4-1 and TRBJ1-5; TRBD1 aligns across 8 bases. The CDR3 spans 18 residues. J lost 4 bases, V lost 4 bases, and 15 bases had no gene match. Germline assignment: CDR1 MGHRA and CDR2 YSYEKL. This CDR3 is CASSLRGIDRGSNQPQHF. The DNA read from the CDR3 is TGCGCCAGCAGCCTCCGAGGGATTGACAGGGGATCTAATCAGCCC.

Comment on this clone: The CDR3 end falls 3 residues outside the read, so it is completed with the germline J gene. The J gene is TRBJ1-1, the V gene TRBV2, with a possible D match to TRBD1 (5 bases). Germline-derived CDR1 and CDR2 are SNHLY and FYNNEI. V shed 6 bases and J shed 0 bases, with 11 bases lying between them. This CDR3 comprises 14 residues. The covered CDR3 bases are TGTGCCAGCAGGGGGCAGGCAATGAACACTGAA. Residues: CASRGQAMNTE. The entire CDR3 protein reads CASRGQAMNTEAFF.

Worth noting for this clone: The read comes to an end 3 residues before the CDR3 does, leaving the germline J gene to fill in the end. The chain has TRBV27 and TRBJ1-5, with D unresolved. The CDR3 is 12 residues long. Per the germline V gene, CDR1 is MNHEY and CDR2 is SMNVEV (reference sequence). With 6 bases removed from V and 4 bases from J, the gap between germline ends came to 7 bases. CDR3 region: CASRGWNQPQHF. CDR3 DNA, as far as it was read: TGTGCCAGCAGAGGGTGGAATCAGCCC.

In the case of this clone: The read stops 3 residues short of the end of the CDR3; the missing end is completed from the germline J gene. The chain uses TRBV20-1 and TRBJ2-1; 7 positions match TRBD2. V gave up 3 bases and J gave up 6 bases; unmatched junction bases: 11. Germline assignment: CDR1 DFQATT and CDR2 SNEGSKA (reference sequence). CDR3 length: 15 residues. The CDR3 here is CSARVGRGSRNEQFF. Incomplete CDR3 DNA: TGCAGTGCTAGGGTCGGTCGCGGGAGCCGCAATGAG.

Regarding this clone: The read stops 3 residues short of the end of the CDR3; the missing end is completed from the germline J gene. V and J are TRBV11-2 and TRBJ1-1, with D maybe TRBD1 (5 bases). The V and J ends lost 1 base and 5 bases respectively, with 11 bases between them. CDR1 is SGHAT, CDR2 FQNNGV, per germline. The CDR3 consists of 14 residues. CDR3 bases read: TGTGCCAGCAGCTTAGGGGCGGGGGAAACTGAA. Its translation is CASSLGAGETE. The complete CDR3 protein is CASSLGAGETEAFF. Combining the CDR3 with reference TRBV11-2 and TRBJ1-1 gives the whole variable domain EAGVAQSPRYKIIEKRQSVAFWCNPISGHATLYWYQQILGQGPKLLIQFQNNGVVDDSQLPKDRFSAERLKGVDSTLKIQPAKLEDSAVYLCASSLGAGETEAFFGQGTRLTVV.

In regard to this clone: The read halts 3 residues ahead of the CDR3 end, with the missing end drawn from the germline J gene. The chain has TRBV19 and TRBJ2-1; 8 nucleotides align to TRBD1. Germline CDR1 LNHDA, CDR2 SQIVND (reference sequence). Trimming removed 6 bases from V and 8 bases from J; junction bases left unmatched: 12. This CDR3 region has 15 residues. This CDR3 reads CASSRDRKVRDEQFF. Incomplete CDR3 DNA: TGTGCCAGTAGCCGGGACAGGAAAGTTAGGGATGAG.

With regard to this clone: The read halts 3 residues ahead of the CDR3 end, with the missing end drawn from the germline J gene. This sequence joins TRBV6-2 or TRBV6-3 and TRBJ2-1; TRBD2 matches 14 bases. CDR3 length equals 15 residues. The V gene end was trimmed by 6 bases and the J gene end by 9 bases; junction bases not matched to a gene: 7. Germline V gene sequence: CDR1 MNHEY, CDR2 SVGEGT. The DNA read from the CDR3 is TGTGCCAGCAGACCGGGACTAGCGGGAGCGGGTGAG. Translated, it gives CASRPGLAGAGE. In full, the CDR3 reads CASRPGLAGAGEQFF.

Details on this clone: The read falls 3 residues short of the CDR3 end, and the missing part is taken from the germline J gene. The chain combines TRBV6-1 with TRBJ1-2; 10 nucleotides agree with TRBD1. CDR3 size: 15 residues. From germline, CDR1 is MNHNS and CDR2 SASEGT. This CDR3 reads CASSEPPGTGEIYTF. Partial CDR3 DNA: TGTGCCAGCAGTGAACCCCCCGGGACAGGGGAGATC.

This chain's CDR3 is CASSLMKTSGRDEQFF. Partial CDR3 DNA: TGCGCCAGCAGCTTGATGAAGACTAGCGGGAGAGATGAG. The chain combines TRBV5-1 with TRBJ2-1; TRBD2 aligns across 12 bases. The read ends 3 residues before the CDR3 terminus; that terminus is restored from the germline J gene. The CDR3 totals 16 residues. Trimming removed 1 base from V and 8 bases from J; junction bases left unmatched: 7. Germline V lookup: CDR1 SGHRS, CDR2 YFSETQ. Supplemented by reference TRBV5-1 and TRBJ2-1, the full variable domain reads KAGVTQTPRYLIKTRGQQVTLSCSPISGHRSVSWYQQTPGQGLQFLFEYFSETQRNKGNFPGRFSGRQFSNSRSEMNVSTLELGDSALYLCASSLMKTSGRDEQFFGPGTRLTVL.

About this clone itself: Read sequence stops 3 residues before the CDR3 end, and the germline J gene provides the missing end. The J gene is TRBJ1-2, the V gene TRBV18; 7 nucleotides align to TRBD1. CDR1 KGHSH and CDR2 LQKENI come from the germline V gene. The length of the CDR3 is 14 residues. The CDR3 DNA, read in part, is TGTGCCAGCTCACCACGGGACAGTTACAATGAC. It specifies CASSPRDSYND. The whole CDR3 region reads CASSPRDSYNDYTF.

A remark on this clone: A read error may produce the germline difference seen at one junction end. With the read ending 3 residues before the CDR3 end, the germline J gene is used to fill in that end. The gene calls are TRBV7-7 and TRBJ1-2; D remains ambiguous. Germline V CDR1 and CDR2: SSHAT, FNYEAQ (reference sequence). The CDR3 totals 16 residues. CDR3 loop: CASSPMTSGSSYDYTF. The CDR3 bases that were read are TGTGCTAGCAGCCCGATGACTAGCGGGAGCTCCTACGAC. The full variable domain, completed using reference TRBV7-7 and TRBJ1-2, is GAGVSQSPRYKVTKRGQDVTLRCDPISSHATLYWYQQALGQGPEFLTYFNYEAQPDKSGLPSDRFSAERPEGSISTLTIQRTEQRDSAMYRCASSPMTSGSSYDYTFGSGTRLTVV.

A word on this clone: The CDR3 end falls 3 residues outside the read, so it is completed with the germline J gene. V is TRBV29-1 and J is TRBJ2-7; TRBD1 aligns across 7 bases. The CDR3 extends over 14 amino acids. With V trimmed by 7 bases and J by 6 bases, 15 bases remained unmatched. Looked up from germline, CDR1 is SQVTM and CDR2 is ANQGSEA. CDR3 sequence: CSALGQPVSGEQYF. The CDR3 bases that were read are TGCAGCGCCCTGGGACAGCCCGTGTCGGGCGAG.

With regard to this clone: The read gets to within 3 residues of the CDR3 end, and the germline J gene fills in the rest. The chain couples TRBV7-3 to TRBJ2-1; a possible D gene is TRBD1 (5 bases). The CDR3 is 13 residues long. The V gene's germline CDR1 is SGHTA and CDR2 FQGTGA. V was cut by 5 bases and J by 5 bases, with 10 bases left in between. The sequenced part of the CDR3 DNA is TGTGCCAGCAGCCGGGTCAGGGACAATGAG. Protein sequence: CASSRVRDNE. The entire CDR3 sequence reads CASSRVRDNEQFF.

Turning to this clone: With the read ending 3 residues before the CDR3 end, the germline J gene is used to fill in that end. The chain recombines TRBV7-9 with TRBJ2-3; weak D call: TRBD1 (6 bases). Per germline, CDR1 SEHNR and CDR2 FQNEAQ (reference sequence). CDR3 length: 14 residues. The CDR3 DNA, read in part, is TGTGCCAGCAGCTTAACAGGGACGAATCAGCCG. This codes for CASSLTGTNQP. The complete CDR3 sequence is CASSLTGTNQPQYF.

The CDR3 bases that were read are TGCGCCAGCAGCTTGGGGGGACTAGATGGCGGGGAG. As protein: CASSLGGLDGGE. The whole CDR3 protein reads CASSLGGLDGGELFF. The rearrangement links TRBV5-1 to TRBJ2-2, with TRBD2 matching 8 bases. With the read ending 3 residues before the CDR3 end, the germline J gene is used to fill in that end. V lost 0 bases and J lost 7; bases outside the gene matches: 5. This CDR3 has 15 amino acids. Looked up from germline, CDR1 is SGHRS and CDR2 is YFSETQ.

As for this clone: The read terminates 3 residues before the CDR3 end, so the remaining end is supplied by the germline J gene. The chain has TRBV19 and TRBJ1-5, with 7 bases matching TRBD1. Germline trimming cut 9 bases from V and 0 bases from J; bases unmatched to any gene: 11. The CDR3 runs 16 residues. CDR1 and CDR2 (germline): LNHDA, SQIVND (reference sequence). CDR3 sequence: CASRGRGPDSNQPQHF. CDR3 bases read: TGTGCCAGCAGGGGTAGGGGGCCAGATAGCAATCAGCCC.

Note on this clone: From the germline J gene comes the end of the CDR3, since the read stops 3 residues before it. This chain joins TRBV19 and TRBJ2-2; TRBD1 or TRBD2 may be the D gene (5 bases each). The germline CDR1 and CDR2 sequences are LNHDA and SQIVND (reference sequence). The CDR3 covers 13 residues. The CDR3 DNA, read in part, is TGTGCCAGTAGTATGGAGAGGGGTTCCCTG. It encodes CASSMERGSL. The entire CDR3 reads CASSMERGSLLFF.